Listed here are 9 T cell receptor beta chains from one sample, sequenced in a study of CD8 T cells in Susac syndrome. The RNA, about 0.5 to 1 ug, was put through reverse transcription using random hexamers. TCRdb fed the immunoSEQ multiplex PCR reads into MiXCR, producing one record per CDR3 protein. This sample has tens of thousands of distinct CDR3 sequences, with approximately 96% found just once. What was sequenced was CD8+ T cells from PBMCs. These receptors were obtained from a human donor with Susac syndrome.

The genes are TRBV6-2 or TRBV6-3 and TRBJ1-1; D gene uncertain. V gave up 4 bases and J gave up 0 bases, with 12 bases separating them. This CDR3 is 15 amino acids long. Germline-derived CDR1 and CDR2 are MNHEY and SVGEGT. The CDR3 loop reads CASSFNGELNTEAFF. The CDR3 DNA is TGTGCCAGCAGTTTTAACGGAGAACTGAACACTGAAGCTTTCTTT.

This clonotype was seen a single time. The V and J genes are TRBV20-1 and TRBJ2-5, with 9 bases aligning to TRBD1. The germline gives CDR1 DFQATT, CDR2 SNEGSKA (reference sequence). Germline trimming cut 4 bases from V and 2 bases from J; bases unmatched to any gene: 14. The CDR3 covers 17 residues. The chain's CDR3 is CSATKGQGDPPQETQYF. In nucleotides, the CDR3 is TGCAGTGCTACAAAGGGACAGGGAGATCCCCCTCAAGAGACCCAGTACTTC.

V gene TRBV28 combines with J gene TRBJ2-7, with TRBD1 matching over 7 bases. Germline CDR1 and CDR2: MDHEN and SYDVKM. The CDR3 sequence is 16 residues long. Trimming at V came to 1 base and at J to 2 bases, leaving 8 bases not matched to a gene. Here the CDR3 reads CASSLSGGAGTYEQYF. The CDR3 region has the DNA TGTGCCAGCAGTTTATCAGGGGGAGCCGGGACCTACGAGCAGTACTTC.

The chain's CDR3 is CASSYASGGRNQPQHF. As DNA, the CDR3 is TGTGCCAGCAGTTACGCCTCGGGGGGTCGGAATCAGCCCCAGCATTTT. The genes are TRBV6-2 or TRBV6-3 and TRBJ1-5; a weak D match, TRBD1 (5 bases). The length of the CDR3 is 16 residues. V lost 2 bases, J lost 4 bases, and 15 bases lay in between. The germline V gene encodes CDR1 MNHEY and CDR2 SVGEGT.

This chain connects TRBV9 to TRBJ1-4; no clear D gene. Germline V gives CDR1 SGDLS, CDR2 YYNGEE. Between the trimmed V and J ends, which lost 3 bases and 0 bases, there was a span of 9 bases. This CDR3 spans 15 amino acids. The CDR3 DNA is TGTGCCAGCAGCGAAGACGGGACAACTAATGAAAAACTGTTTTTT. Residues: CASSEDGTTNEKLFF.

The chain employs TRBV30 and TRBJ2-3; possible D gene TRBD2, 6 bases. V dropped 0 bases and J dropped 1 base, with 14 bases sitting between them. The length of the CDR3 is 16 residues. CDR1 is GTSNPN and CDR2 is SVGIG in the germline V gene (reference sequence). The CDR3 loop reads CAWSVQGGERTDTQYF. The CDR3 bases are TGTGCCTGGAGTGTACAAGGCGGGGAGCGCACAGATACGCAGTATTTT.

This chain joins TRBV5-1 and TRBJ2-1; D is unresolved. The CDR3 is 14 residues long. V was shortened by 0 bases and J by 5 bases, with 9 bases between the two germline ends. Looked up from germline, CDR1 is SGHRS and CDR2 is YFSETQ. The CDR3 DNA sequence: TGCGCCAGCAGCTTGGCCTCCCGGGACAATGAGCAGTTCTTC. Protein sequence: CASSLASRDNEQFF.

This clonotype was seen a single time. The CDR3 DNA reads TGCAGTGCAGGGGACAGGGCTCCTGACGAGCAGTACTTC. Translation: CSAGDRAPDEQYF. The V and J genes are TRBV20-1 and TRBJ2-7, with 9 bases lining up with TRBD1. The CDR3 is 13 residues long. Trimming took 6 bases from V and 5 from J; bases not matched to a gene: 8. Germline V gene data show CDR1 as DFQATT and CDR2 as SNEGSKA (reference sequence).

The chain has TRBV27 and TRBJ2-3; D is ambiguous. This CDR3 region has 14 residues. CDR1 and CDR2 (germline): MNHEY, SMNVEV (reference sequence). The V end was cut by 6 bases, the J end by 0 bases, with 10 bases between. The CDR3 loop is CASSNWGSTDTQYF. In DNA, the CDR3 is TGTGCCAGCAGCAACTGGGGTAGCACAGATACGCAGTATTTT.